This T cell receptor (beta chain) is drawn from a study of blood T cell repertoires in COVID-19. Overall study: COVID-19 samples collected from the United States, Italy and Spain covered acute and convalescent phases.

The V gene lost 0 bases and the J gene lost 10 bases, with 4 bases spanning the gap. The CDR3 runs to 10 residues. The germline V gene encodes CDR1 SQVTM and CDR2 ANQGSEA. Original handling: Amplification of reference gene primers was used by the study to estimate nucleated cell counts. Some clones are missing from TCRdb's copy, which holds only in-frame ones; the method was immunoSEQ multiplex PCR. The D gene and trimming were derived from the DNA, and the V and J assignments and clone size from that table. The profile covers 70,000 or so clones, with 70% to 80% appearing a single time and less than 25% taken by the ten largest.

The chain links TRBV29-1 to TRBJ2-1; the D is unclear. The clonotype was recovered from a human donor in a cohort sampled during active COVID-19. The source material was peripheral blood. CDR3 DNA sequence: TGCAGCGTTGAAGAGGGCGAGCAGTTCTTC. Its translation: CSVEEGEQFF.